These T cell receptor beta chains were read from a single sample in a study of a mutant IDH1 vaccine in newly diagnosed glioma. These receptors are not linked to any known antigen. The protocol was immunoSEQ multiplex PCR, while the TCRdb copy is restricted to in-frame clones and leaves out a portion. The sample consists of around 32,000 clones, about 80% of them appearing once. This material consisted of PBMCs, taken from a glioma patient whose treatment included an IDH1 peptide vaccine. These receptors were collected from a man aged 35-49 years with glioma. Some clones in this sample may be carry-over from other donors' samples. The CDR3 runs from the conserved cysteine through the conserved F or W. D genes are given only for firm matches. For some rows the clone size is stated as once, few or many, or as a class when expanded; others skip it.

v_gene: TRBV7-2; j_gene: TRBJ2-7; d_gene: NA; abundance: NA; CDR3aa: CASSSRGSGRYEQYF; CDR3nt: TGTGCCAGCAGCTCCCGGGGTAGCGGTCGCTACGAGCAGTACTTC
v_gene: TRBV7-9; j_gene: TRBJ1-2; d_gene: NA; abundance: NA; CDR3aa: CASSLPTVDGYTF; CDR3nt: TGTGCCAGCAGCTTACCGACGGTGGATGGCTACACCTTC
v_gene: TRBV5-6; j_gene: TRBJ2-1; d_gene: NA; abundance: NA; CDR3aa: CASSLPDRPYNEQFF; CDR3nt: TGTGCCAGCAGCTTACCTGACAGGCCCTACAATGAGCAGTTCTTC
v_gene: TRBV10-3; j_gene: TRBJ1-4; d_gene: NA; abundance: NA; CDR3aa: CAIRPGLNEKLFF; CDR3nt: TGTGCCATCAGGCCGGGACTCAATGAAAAACTGTTTTTT
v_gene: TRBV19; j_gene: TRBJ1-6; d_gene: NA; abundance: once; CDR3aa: CASSMAGRPSYNSPLHF; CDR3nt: TGTGCCAGTAGTATGGCGGGCAGACCCTCTTATAATTCACCCCTCCACTTT
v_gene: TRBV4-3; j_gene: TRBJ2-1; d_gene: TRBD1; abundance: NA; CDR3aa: CASSQETGYPNEQFF; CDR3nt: TGCGCCAGCAGCCAAGAGACAGGGTATCCCAATGAGCAGTTCTTC
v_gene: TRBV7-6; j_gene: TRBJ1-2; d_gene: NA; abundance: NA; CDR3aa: CASSFGTAGGRNGYTF; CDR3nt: TGTGCCAGCAGCTTTGGGACCGCGGGTGGGAGGAATGGCTACACCTTC
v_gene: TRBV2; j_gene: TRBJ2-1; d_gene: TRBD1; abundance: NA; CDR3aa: CASSEERDRGYYNEQFF; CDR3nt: TGTGCCAGCAGTGAGGAGAGGGACAGGGGCTACTACAATGAGCAGTTCTTC
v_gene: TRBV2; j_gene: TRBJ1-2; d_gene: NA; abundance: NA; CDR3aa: CASSEIQFYGYTF; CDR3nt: TGTGCCAGCAGTGAAATCCAGTTCTATGGCTACACCTTC
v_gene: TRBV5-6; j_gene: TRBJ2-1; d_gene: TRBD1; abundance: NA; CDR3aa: CASSRTGGAYNEQFF; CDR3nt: TGTGCCAGCAGCAGGACAGGGGGGGCCTACAATGAGCAGTTCTTC
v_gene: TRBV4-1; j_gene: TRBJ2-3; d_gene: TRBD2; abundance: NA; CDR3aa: CASSLLAGGTDTQYF; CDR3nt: TGCGCCAGCAGCCTACTAGCGGGGGGCACAGATACGCAGTATTTT
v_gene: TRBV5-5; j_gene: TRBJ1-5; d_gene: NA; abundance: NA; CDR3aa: CASSLRSGRGNQPQHF; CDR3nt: TGTGCCAGCAGCTTAAGATCGGGACGAGGCAATCAGCCCCAGCATTTT
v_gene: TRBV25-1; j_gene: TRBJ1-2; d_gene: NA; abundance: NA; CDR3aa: CASGRGNGYTF; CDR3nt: TGTGCCAGCGGCAGGGGAAACGGCTACACCTTC
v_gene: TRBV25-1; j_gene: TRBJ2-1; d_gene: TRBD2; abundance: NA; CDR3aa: CASSRASGGWGNEQFF; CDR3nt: TGTGCCAGCAGTCGGGCTAGCGGGGGTTGGGGCAATGAGCAGTTCTTC
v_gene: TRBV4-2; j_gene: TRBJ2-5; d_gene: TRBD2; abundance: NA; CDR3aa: CASSQRRGETQYF; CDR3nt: TGTGCCAGCAGTCAGAGGCGGGGGGAGACCCAGTACTTC
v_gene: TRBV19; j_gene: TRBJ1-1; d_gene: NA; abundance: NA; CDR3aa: CASTFSGEAEAFF; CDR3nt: TGTGCCAGTACCTTTTCGGGGGAGGCTGAAGCTTTCTTT
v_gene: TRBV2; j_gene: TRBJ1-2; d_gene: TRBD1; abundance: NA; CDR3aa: CASTREYGTGNDGYTF; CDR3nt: TGTGCCAGCACCCGAGAGTATGGGACAGGGAATGATGGCTACACCTTC
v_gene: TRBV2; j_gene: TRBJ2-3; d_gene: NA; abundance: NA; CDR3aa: CASRGRMFDTQYF; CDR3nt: TGTGCCAGCAGGGGGCGCATGTTTGATACGCAGTATTTT
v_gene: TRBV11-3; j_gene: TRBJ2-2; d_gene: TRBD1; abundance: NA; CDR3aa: CASSPTGVGELFF; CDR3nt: TGTGCCAGCAGCCCGACAGGGGTCGGGGAGCTGTTTTTT
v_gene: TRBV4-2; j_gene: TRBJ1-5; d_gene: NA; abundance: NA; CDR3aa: CASSHGGTTNQPQHF; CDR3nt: TGTGCCAGCAGCCACGGGGGGACAACCAATCAGCCCCAGCATTTT
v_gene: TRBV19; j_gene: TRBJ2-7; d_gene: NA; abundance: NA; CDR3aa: CASSIGDSHSYEQYF; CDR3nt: TGTGCCAGTAGTATCGGTGACAGCCATTCCTACGAGCAGTACTTC
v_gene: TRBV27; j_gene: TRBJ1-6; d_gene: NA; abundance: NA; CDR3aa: CASSLSNSPLHF; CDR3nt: TGTGCCAGCAGTTTATCGAATTCACCCCTCCACTTT
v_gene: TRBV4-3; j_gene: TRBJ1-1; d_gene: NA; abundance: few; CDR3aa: CASSQDGGGFTEAFF; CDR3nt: TGCGCCAGCAGCCAAGACGGTGGCGGATTCACTGAAGCTTTCTTT
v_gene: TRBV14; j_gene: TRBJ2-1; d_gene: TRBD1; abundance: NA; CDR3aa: CASSQGRGGDRAYNEQFF; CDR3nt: TGTGCCAGCAGCCAAGGACGAGGTGGGGACAGGGCATACAATGAGCAGTTCTTC
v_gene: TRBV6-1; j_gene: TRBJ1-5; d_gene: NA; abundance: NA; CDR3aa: CASTGGNQPQHF; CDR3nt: TGTGCCAGCACGGGGGGGAATCAGCCCCAGCATTTT
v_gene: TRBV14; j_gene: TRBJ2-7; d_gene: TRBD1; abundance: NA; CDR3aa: CASSQVGQGPEQYF; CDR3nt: TGTGCCAGCAGCCAAGTGGGACAGGGGCCCGAGCAGTACTTC
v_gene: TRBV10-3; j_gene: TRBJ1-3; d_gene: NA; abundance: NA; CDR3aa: CAISAQPGGENTIYF; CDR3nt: TGTGCCATCAGTGCCCAGCCCGGGGGAGAAAACACCATATATTTT
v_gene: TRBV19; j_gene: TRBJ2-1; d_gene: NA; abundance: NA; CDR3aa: CASSTLEGSNEQFF; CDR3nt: TGTGCCAGTAGTACCCTAGAAGGGAGCAATGAGCAGTTCTTC
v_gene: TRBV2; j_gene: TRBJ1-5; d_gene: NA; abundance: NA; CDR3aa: CASSEIGGFSNQPQHF; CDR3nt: TGTGCCAGCAGTGAAATAGGTGGGTTCAGCAATCAGCCCCAGCATTTT
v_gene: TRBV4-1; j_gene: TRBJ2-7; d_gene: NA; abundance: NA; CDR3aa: CASSQDGAPDEQYF; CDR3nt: TGCGCCAGCAGCCAAGATGGGGCCCCTGACGAGCAGTACTTC
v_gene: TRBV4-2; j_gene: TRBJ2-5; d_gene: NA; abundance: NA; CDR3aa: CASSQVGYQETQYF; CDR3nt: TGTGCCAGCAGCCAAGTAGGCTACCAAGAGACCCAGTACTTC
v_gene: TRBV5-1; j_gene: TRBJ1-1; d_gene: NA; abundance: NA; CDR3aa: CASSLSGLRGNTEAFF; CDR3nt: TGCGCCAGCAGCTTGTCAGGGCTCAGAGGGAACACTGAAGCTTTCTTT
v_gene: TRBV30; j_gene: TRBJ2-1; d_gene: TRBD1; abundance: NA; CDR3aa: CAWSRQGNEQFF; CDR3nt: TGTGCCTGGAGTCGACAGGGGAATGAGCAGTTCTTC
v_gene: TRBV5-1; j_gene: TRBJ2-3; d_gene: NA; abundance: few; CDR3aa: CASSLDSPGTDTQYF; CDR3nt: TGCGCCAGCAGCCTTGACAGTCCCGGCACAGATACGCAGTATTTT